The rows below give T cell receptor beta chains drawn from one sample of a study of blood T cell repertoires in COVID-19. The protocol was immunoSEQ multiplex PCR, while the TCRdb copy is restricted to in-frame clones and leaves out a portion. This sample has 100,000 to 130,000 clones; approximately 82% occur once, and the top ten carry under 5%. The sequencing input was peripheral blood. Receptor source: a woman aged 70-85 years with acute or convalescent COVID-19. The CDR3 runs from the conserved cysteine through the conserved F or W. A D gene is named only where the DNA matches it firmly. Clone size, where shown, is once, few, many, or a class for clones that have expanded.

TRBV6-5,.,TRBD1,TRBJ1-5,CASRGDRIRNQPQHF,TGTGCCAGCAGAGGGGACAGGATTAGGAATCAGCCCCAGCATTTT
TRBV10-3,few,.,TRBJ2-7,CAIGLAYEQYF,TGTGCCATCGGACTTGCCTACGAGCAGTACTTC
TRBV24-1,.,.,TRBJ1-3,CATSDPGKRNTIYF,TGTGCCACCAGTGATCCGGGGAAGAGAAACACCATATATTTT
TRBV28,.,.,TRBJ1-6,CASNKGIGSPLHF,TGTGCCAGCAATAAGGGGATAGGGTCACCCCTCCACTTT
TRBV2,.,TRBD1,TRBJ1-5,CASSETQGRGNQPQHF,TGTGCCAGCAGCGAAACACAGGGCAGGGGGAATCAGCCCCAGCATTTT
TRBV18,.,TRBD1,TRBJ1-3,CASSADRGPGNTIYF,TGTGCCAGCTCAGCTGACAGGGGCCCTGGAAACACCATATATTTT
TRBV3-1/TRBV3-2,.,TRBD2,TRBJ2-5,CASSQDHGLAGGQETQYF,TGTGCCAGCAGCCAAGATCACGGACTAGCGGGGGGGCAAGAGACCCAGTACTTC
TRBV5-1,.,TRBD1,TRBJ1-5,CASSLGQGRNQPQHF,TGCGCCAGCAGCTTGGGACAGGGCCGCAATCAGCCCCAGCATTTT
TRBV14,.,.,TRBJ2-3,CASSPHVGLDRTDTQYF,TGTGCCAGCAGCCCCCACGTTGGGCTCGACCGCACAGATACGCAGTATTTT
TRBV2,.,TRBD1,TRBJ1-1,CASRKTGGPGNTEAFF,TGTGCCAGCAGGAAAACAGGGGGCCCAGGAAACACTGAAGCTTTCTTT
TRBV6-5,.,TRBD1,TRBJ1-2,CATEDRGNGYTF,TGTGCCACGGAGGACAGGGGAAATGGCTACACCTTC
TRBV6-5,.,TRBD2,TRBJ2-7,CASRALAGPYEQYF,TGTGCCAGCAGGGCCTTAGCGGGGCCCTACGAGCAGTACTTC
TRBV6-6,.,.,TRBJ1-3,CASSYGAASSGNTIYF,TGTGCCAGCAGTTACGGGGCAGCGAGCTCTGGAAACACCATATATTTT
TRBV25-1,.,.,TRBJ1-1,CASSESGNRVSTEAFF,TGTGCCAGCAGTGAATCGGGAAACAGGGTGAGCACTGAAGCTTTCTTT
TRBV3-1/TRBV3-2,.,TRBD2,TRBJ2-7,CASSQGTSGREQYF,TGTGCCAGCAGCCAAGGGACTAGCGGCCGCGAGCAGTACTTC
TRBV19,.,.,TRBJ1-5,CASSLYSGSGPNQPQHF,TGTGCCAGTAGTTTATATTCCGGTAGCGGGCCTAATCAGCCCCAGCATTTT
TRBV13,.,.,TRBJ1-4,CASSQPGPWREKLFF,TGTGCCAGCAGCCAGCCGGGCCCCTGGAGGGAAAAACTGTTTTTT
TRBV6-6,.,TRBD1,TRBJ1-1,CASSYPGQMNTEAFF,TGTGCCAGCAGTTACCCGGGACAGATGAACACTGAAGCTTTCTTT
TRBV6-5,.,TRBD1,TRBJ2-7,CAAFTGGGSYEQYF,TGTGCCGCTTTCACAGGGGGAGGCTCCTACGAGCAGTACTTC
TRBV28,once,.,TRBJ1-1,CASSYIPPPVGTEAFF,TGTGCCAGCAGTTATATCCCTCCCCCAGTTGGCACTGAAGCTTTCTTT
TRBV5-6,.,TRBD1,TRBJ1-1,CASSPLQDRGFTEAFF,TGTGCCAGCAGCCCCCTTCAGGACAGGGGGTTTACTGAAGCTTTCTTT
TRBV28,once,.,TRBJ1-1,CASSLRTVGTEAFF,TGTGCCAGCAGTTTAAGGACAGTTGGCACTGAAGCTTTCTTT
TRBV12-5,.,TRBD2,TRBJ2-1,CASGWTSGKSYNEQFF,TGTGCTAGTGGCTGGACTAGCGGGAAATCCTACAATGAGCAGTTCTTC
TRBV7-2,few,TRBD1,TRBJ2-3,CASSVLTGGGTDTQYF,TGTGCCAGCAGCGTCCTGACAGGGGGCGGCACAGATACGCAGTATTTT
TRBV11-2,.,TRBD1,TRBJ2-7,CASSRDRDEQYF,TGTGCCAGCAGCAGGGACAGGGACGAGCAGTACTTC
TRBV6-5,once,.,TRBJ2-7,CASSQTRVLRYEQYF,TGTGCCAGCAGCCAGACAAGAGTATTACGCTACGAGCAGTACTTC
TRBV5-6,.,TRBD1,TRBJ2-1,CASTVKGTGNENEQFF,TGTGCCAGCACCGTGAAGGGGACAGGGAACGAAAATGAGCAGTTCTTC
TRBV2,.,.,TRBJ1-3,CASSETITRGGGNTIYF,TGTGCCAGCAGTGAAACCATTACGAGAGGAGGTGGAAACACCATATATTTT
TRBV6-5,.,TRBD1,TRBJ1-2,CASRGTGNAGGYTF,TGTGCCAGCAGGGGGACAGGGAACGCTGGTGGCTACACCTTC
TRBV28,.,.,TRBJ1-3,CASSFPGWGSGNTIYF,TGTGCCAGCAGTTTCCCAGGGTGGGGCTCTGGAAACACCATATATTTT
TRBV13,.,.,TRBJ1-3,CASSARTPEGNTIYF,TGTGCCAGCAGCGCACGTACCCCGGAGGGAAACACCATATATTTT
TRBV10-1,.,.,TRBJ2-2,CASSELPSVTGELFF,TGCGCCAGCAGTGAGTTGCCTAGCGTCACCGGGGAGCTGTTTTTT
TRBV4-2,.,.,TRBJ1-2,CASSQRAAVGGYTF,TGTGCCAGCAGCCAGAGGGCCGCCGTGGGTGGCTACACCTTC
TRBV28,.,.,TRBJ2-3,CASSLDRWSQGISKDTQYF,TGTGCCAGCAGTTTAGATAGGTGGTCGCAGGGGATCTCAAAAGATACGCAGTATTTT
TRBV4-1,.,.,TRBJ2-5,CASSQPGPSVRFQETQYF,TGCGCCAGCAGCCAACCCGGGCCTAGCGTAAGATTCCAAGAGACCCAGTACTTC
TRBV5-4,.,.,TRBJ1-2,CASSLVGTPRGGYTF,TGTGCCAGCAGCTTGGTTGGGACACCCCGGGGTGGCTACACCTTC
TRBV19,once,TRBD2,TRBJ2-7,CASSPSGSFQGDEQYF,TGTGCCAGTAGTCCTAGCGGGAGTTTCCAGGGTGACGAGCAGTACTTC
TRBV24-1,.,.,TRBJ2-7,CATLDSLRAEQYF,TGTGCCACCCTGGACAGCCTTAGGGCCGAGCAGTACTTC
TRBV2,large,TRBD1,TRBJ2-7,CASQGGRGLPYEQYF,TGTGCCTCCCAAGGGGGCAGGGGTTTACCCTACGAGCAGTACTTC
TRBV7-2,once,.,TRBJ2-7,CASSHNTGYEQYF,TGTGCCAGCAGCCACAATACAGGCTACGAGCAGTACTTC
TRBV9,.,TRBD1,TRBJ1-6,CASSRDRDVFGSPLHF,TGTGCCAGCAGCCGGGACAGGGATGTCTTCGGTTCACCCCTCCACTTT
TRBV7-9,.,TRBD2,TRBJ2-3,CASSLGLESDTQYF,TGTGCCAGCAGCCTGGGACTAGAATCAGATACGCAGTATTTT
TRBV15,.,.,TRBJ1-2,CATSVGGVNYGYTF,TGTGCCACCAGCGTAGGGGGGGTTAACTATGGCTACACCTTC
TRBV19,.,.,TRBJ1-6,CASSIADTLSPLHF,TGTGCCAGTAGTATCGCTGACACCTTATCACCCCTCCACTTT
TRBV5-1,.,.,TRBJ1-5,CASSSLGGRNQPQHF,TGCGCCAGCAGCTCACTAGGTGGACGCAATCAGCCCCAGCATTTT
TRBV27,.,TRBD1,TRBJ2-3,CASSLFAQGNTDTQYF,TGTGCCAGCAGTTTATTCGCACAGGGGAACACAGATACGCAGTATTTT
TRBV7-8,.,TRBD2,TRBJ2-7,CASSPGLAIPEQYF,TGTGCCAGCAGCCCGGGACTAGCGATCCCCGAGCAGTACTTC
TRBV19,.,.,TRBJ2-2,CASRIGFTGELFF,TGTGCCAGTAGGATCGGGTTCACCGGGGAGCTGTTTTTT
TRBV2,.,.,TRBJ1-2,CASLKALGQILNYGYTF,TGTGCCAGCTTGAAGGCCCTAGGACAGATACTTAACTATGGCTACACCTTC
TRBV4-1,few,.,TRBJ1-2,CASSQPRQYGYTF,TGCGCCAGCAGCCAACCCCGACAGTATGGCTACACCTTC
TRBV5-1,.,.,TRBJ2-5,CASSSASGLQETQYF,TGCGCCAGCAGCTCGGCAAGCGGGCTTCAAGAGACCCAGTACTTC
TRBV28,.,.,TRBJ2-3,CASSLLGFTHTDTQYF,TGTGCCAGCAGTTTACTAGGCTTCACCCACACAGATACGCAGTATTTT
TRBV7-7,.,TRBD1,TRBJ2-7,CASSLGGGQGAYEQYF,TGTGCCAGCAGCTTAGGGGGGGGACAGGGAGCCTACGAGCAGTACTTC
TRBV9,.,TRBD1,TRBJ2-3,CASSATQGETDTQYF,TGTGCCAGCAGCGCAACACAGGGGGAGACAGATACGCAGTATTTT
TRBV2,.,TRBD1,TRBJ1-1,CASSRGQATEAFF,TGTGCCAGCAGTAGAGGACAGGCCACTGAAGCTTTCTTT
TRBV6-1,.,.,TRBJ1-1,CASSEGGTARRANTEAFF,TGTGCCAGCAGTGAGGGGGGAACGGCTCGCCGAGCGAACACTGAAGCTTTCTTT
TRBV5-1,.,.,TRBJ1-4,CASSFGGEYEKLFF,TGCGCCAGCAGCTTTGGGGGGGAGTATGAAAAACTGTTTTTT
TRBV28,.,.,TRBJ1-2,CASSRGRGYTF,TGTGCCAGCAGTAGGGGCCGGGGCTACACCTTC
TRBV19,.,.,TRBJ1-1,CASSIATGSEAFF,TGTGCCAGTAGTATAGCAACAGGTAGTGAAGCTTTCTTT
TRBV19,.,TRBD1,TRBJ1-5,CASSLIGQGGNQPQHF,TGTGCCAGTAGCTTGATAGGACAGGGCGGCAATCAGCCCCAGCATTTT